This T cell receptor beta chain was captured in a study of blood T cell repertoires in COVID-19. Background on the study: The United States, Italy and Spain provided the acute and convalescent COVID-19 samples. Nucleic acid was either cDNA or gDNA, and it came from T cells, B-cell-depleted T cells, or PBMCs.

Germline V gene sequence: CDR1 MNHEY, CDR2 SVGAGI. J lost 0 bases, V lost 5 bases, and 7 bases had no gene match. This CDR3 comprises 15 residues. As processed by the authors: Reference gene primer amplification gave estimated nucleated cell counts. Assay used: immunoSEQ multiplex PCR; TCRdb lists only in-frame clones, some missing. The DNA gave D and trimming, while V, J and clone size come from that table. The data show 50,000 or so clones, with roughly four fifths seen just once and around 7.4% held by the top ten. The clonotype was recovered from a man in his 60s with active COVID-19. The chain couples TRBV6-5 to TRBJ2-7; TRBD1 matches at 7 bases. Sequenced input: peripheral blood. The CDR3 loop is CASSQPGQLSYEQYF. The DNA for the CDR3 is TGTGCCAGCAGTCAACCGGGACAGCTCTCCTACGAGCAGTACTTC.